This entry features one T cell receptor beta chain sequence. This sample is drawn from a study of blood T cell repertoires in COVID-19. On the study more broadly: Material from acute and convalescent COVID-19 was sourced from the United States, Italy and Spain.

The V gene lost 1 base and the J gene lost 4 bases, with 8 bases spanning the gap. CDR1 is LNHDA, CDR2 SQIVND, per germline (reference sequence). This CDR3 is 14 amino acids long. Original handling: Estimates of nucleated cell counts were drawn from the amplification of reference gene primers. The repertoire was sequenced with immunoSEQ multiplex PCR; TCRdb's copy has only in-frame clones and lacks some. From that table come the V and J calls and clone size; the DNA was used to work out D and trimming. The repertoire consists of 70,000 or so clones, with about nine tenths occurring once and the leading ten covering 4% to 5.5%.

This clonotype was sampled from a man aged 45 to 65 with active COVID-19. The sample taken for sequencing was peripheral blood. The chain couples TRBV19 to TRBJ2-1; D is ambiguous. The CDR3: CASSIVADYNEQFF. The CDR3 nucleotides are TGTGCCAGTAGTATAGTCGCAGATTACAATGAGCAGTTCTTC.